This T cell receptor (beta chain) was retrieved from a study of vaccination and CD4 T cells after COVID-19. Treatment here: roughly nine-day PBMC culture with coronavirus spike peptide pools or control peptides (ViraFEST assay). ViraFEST used peptide pools to expand antigen-specific T cells and subsequently sequenced their TCRs. Upon completion of under 12 days of culture, CD4+ T cells were isolated via negative selection. A remark on this clonotype: The antigen remains undetermined.

The study sequenced cultured CD4+ T cell DNA using the Oncomine TCR Beta short-read assay. TCRdb reprocessed the PCR reads via MiXCR and lists one record per CDR3 protein. The table includes tens of thousands of distinct CDR3 sequences, less than 80% detected once. This TCR was recovered from a human donor who had recovered from COVID-19. The sequencing sample was made of CD4+ T cells from blood, cultured in vitro.

The CDR3 protein is CASSFGPLEQYF. CDR3 in DNA: TGTGCCAGCAGCTTCGGGCCTCTCGAGCAGTACTTC. This chain uses TRBV7-2 with TRBJ2-7; D call uncertain. Germline V gives CDR1 SGHTA, CDR2 FQGNSA. The CDR3 contains 12 residues. Trimming removed 3 bases from V and 6 bases from J, with 9 bases in between.